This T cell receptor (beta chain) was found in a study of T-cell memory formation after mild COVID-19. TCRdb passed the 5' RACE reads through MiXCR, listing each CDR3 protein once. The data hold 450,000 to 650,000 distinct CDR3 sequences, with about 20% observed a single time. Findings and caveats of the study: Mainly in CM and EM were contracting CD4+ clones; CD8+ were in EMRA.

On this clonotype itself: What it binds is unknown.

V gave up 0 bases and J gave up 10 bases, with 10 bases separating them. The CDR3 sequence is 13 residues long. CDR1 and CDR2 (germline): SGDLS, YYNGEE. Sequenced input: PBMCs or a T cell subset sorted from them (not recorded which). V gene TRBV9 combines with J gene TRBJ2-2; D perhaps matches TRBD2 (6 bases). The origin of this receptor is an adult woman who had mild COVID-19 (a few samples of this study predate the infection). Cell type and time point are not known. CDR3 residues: CASSVGGDSELFF. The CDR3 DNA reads TGTGCCAGCAGCGTAGGAGGGGACTCGGAGCTGTTTTTT.